The clone carrying this TCR beta chain is labeled as medium-sized. This record comes from a study of T cell changes during pregnancy in multiple sclerosis. CDR1 MNHNS and CDR2 SASEGT come from the germline V gene. This CDR3 spans 15 amino acids. After removal of 1 base from V and 2 bases from J, the junction contained 2 bases not matched to a gene. Using immunoSEQ multiplex PCR, the repertoire was profiled, and TCRdb retains in-frame clones only, with some absent. The sample has approximately 41,000 clones, just over 90% seen once. Sequencing was performed on PBMCs (not recorded whether the cells were cultured). The receptor was derived from a female donor with multiple sclerosis, enrolled in a pregnancy study. The chain joins TRBV6-1 to TRBJ2-3; 8 bases are a match to TRBD1. CDR3 bases: TGTGCCAGCAGTGAAGGGACAGGGCACACAGATACGCAGTATTTT. It yields the protein CASSEGTGHTDTQYF.